The 12 T cell receptor beta chains reported below all come from one sample, sequenced in a study of vaccination effects on CD4 cells after COVID-19 (dated by TCRdb to between 2020 and 2023). These receptors' antigens are unknown. After around eleven days of culture, CD4+ T cells were isolated with the EasySep CD4+ T cell isolation kit. PCR-confirmed SARS-CoV-2 infection had occurred in convalescent patients between March and December 2020, before the Alpha, Beta and Delta variants emerged in the United States. Each participant got two doses of an mRNA SARS-CoV-2 vaccine, either BNT162b2 or mRNA-1273. Libraries were prepared through the immunoSEQ multiplex PCR assay. TCRdb re-hosts the immuneACCESS table, in-frame sequences only. Its copies lack some clones; in the studies checked, an unresolved V gene accounts for under half of them, and the cause for the rest is not known. The sample has about 44,000 clones on record, over 60% of them singletons. The top ten hold roughly 3.6% of the sample.

The sample here was CD4+ T cells from PBMCs cultured without peptide, taken after COVID-19 vaccination. These TCRs come from a human donor who had a prior SARS-CoV-2 infection.

This clone has just one count. The CDR3 nucleotides are TGCGCCAGCAGCCAACTACACAGGACAGCTACTAATGAAAAACTGTTTTTT. This codes for CASSQLHRTATNEKLFF. The chain carries TRBV4-3 and TRBJ1-4; TRBD1 might be the D (6 bases). Germline CDR1 reads LGHNA; CDR2 reads YSLEER. V dropped 2 bases and J dropped 2 bases, with 15 bases sitting between them. There are 17 residues in the CDR3.

The rearrangement joins TRBV5-1 to TRBJ2-5; D is undetermined. Germline CDR1 is SGHRS and CDR2 is YFSETQ. The CDR3 length is 14 residues. Trimming pared 2 bases from V and 1 base from J, leaving 9 bases between. The CDR3 reads CASSFGRPQETQYF. The CDR3 DNA is TGCGCCAGCAGCTTCGGGCGGCCCCAAGAGACCCAGTACTTC.

The J gene is TRBJ2-1, the V gene TRBV20-1; 11 bases line up with TRBD2. Germline-derived CDR1 and CDR2 are DFQATT and SNEGSKA (reference sequence). The CDR3 totals 19 residues. V shed 3 bases, J shed 8 bases, and the junction held 21 bases outside the gene matches. CDR3 DNA sequence: TGCAGTGCTAGTGGGGCATATAATAGCGGGAGGGCCCTTTTAGATGAGCAGTTCTTC. Translated: CSASGAYNSGRALLDEQFF.

Points on this clone: The same CDR3 also results from other DNA sequences found in this sample. The genes are TRBV7-8 and TRBJ2-3; no reliable D call. This CDR3 has 14 amino acids. Germline loops: CDR1 SGHVS, CDR2 FQNEAQ. Between the trimmed V and J ends, which lost 1 base and 5 bases, there was a span of 10 bases. The CDR3 DNA is TGTGCCAGCAGCTTAGAAGGACGCGGAGATACGCAGTATTTT. This translates into CASSLEGRGDTQYF.

This clone is medium-sized. The chain carries TRBV6-1 and TRBJ2-7; D uncertain. The V gene lost 3 bases and the J gene lost 0 bases, with 12 bases spanning the gap. Germline V gives CDR1 MNHNS, CDR2 SASEGT. The CDR3 has 15 amino acids. The CDR3: CASSDRIAGSYEQYF. CDR3 nucleotide sequence: TGTGCCAGCAGTGATAGGATCGCAGGCTCCTACGAGCAGTACTTC.

The gene calls are TRBV20-1 and TRBJ2-7; no definite D call. Germline V gives CDR1 DFQATT, CDR2 SNEGSKA (reference sequence). The CDR3 is made up of 12 amino acids. V lost 3 bases and J lost 3, with 9 bases in between. CDR3 in amino acids: CSASTRGYEQYF. DNA for the CDR3: TGCAGTGCTAGTACAAGAGGCTACGAGCAGTACTTC.

V usage is TRBV4-2 and J usage is TRBJ2-5, with a tentative D call TRBD2 (6 bases). The CDR3 has 16 residues. V lost 0 bases to trimming and J lost 8 bases, with 19 bases between them. Germline lookup yields CDR1 LGHNA and CDR2 YNFKEQ. CDR3 sequence: CASSQDPGVSNPTQYF. In DNA form, the CDR3 reads TGTGCCAGCAGCCAAGACCCGGGAGTGTCCAACCCCACCCAGTACTTC.

The J gene is TRBJ2-3, the V gene TRBV21-1; no DNA check was done on the table's D call, TRBD2. TRBV21-1 is given as a pseudogene. There are 16 residues in the CDR3. CDR3 nucleotide sequence: TGTGCCAGCAGCAAAGAAGCGGAGCCCAGCACAGATACGCAGTATTTT. Encoded protein: CASSKEAEPSTDTQYF.

The chain combines TRBV28 with TRBJ1-3, with TRBD1 identical over 8 bases. The CDR3 is made up of 15 amino acids. Trimming cost V 6 bases and J 0 bases; bases outside gene matches: 4. CDR1 and CDR2 (germline): MDHEN, SYDVKM. CDR3 nucleotides: TGTGCCAGCAGACCAGGGGGCTTCTCTGGAAACACCATATATTTT. It translates to CASRPGGFSGNTIYF.

In its sample, this clone was seen a few times. The V and J genes are TRBV25-1 and TRBJ1-2; TRBD1 agrees at 8 bases. CDR1 is MGHDK, CDR2 SYGVNS, per germline. This CDR3 has 16 amino acids. With 4 bases clipped from V and 8 bases from J, the junction kept 15 bases outside the gene matches. Here the CDR3 reads CASSAAGTGSLGGYTF. DNA of the CDR3: TGTGCCAGCAGTGCAGCCGGGACAGGATCCCTAGGGGGCTACACCTTC.

The chain recombines TRBV11-2 with TRBJ2-2, with D tentatively TRBD1 (6 bases). The V gene lost 6 bases and the J gene lost 7 bases, with 18 bases spanning the gap. The germline V gene has CDR1 SGHAT and CDR2 FQNNGV. The CDR3 loop spans 15 amino acids. The CDR3 sequence: CASRSTYRDGGELFF. The CDR3 DNA is TGTGCCAGCAGGTCGACGTACAGGGATGGCGGGGAGCTGTTTTTT.

This clone showed up just a few times. The chain uses TRBV11-2 and TRBJ2-7, with no clear D. Trimming pared 1 base from V and 7 bases from J, leaving 8 bases between. This CDR3 contains 12 residues. Germline loops: CDR1 SGHAT, CDR2 FQNNGV. As DNA, the CDR3 is TGTGCCAGCAGCTTAGTGTTCGGGGAGCAGTACTTC. Residues: CASSLVFGEQYF.